This T cell receptor beta chain was identified in a study of early T cells in non-severe SARS-CoV-2 infection. This clonotype was detected ten times or more. TCRdb reanalysed the 5' RACE reads using MiXCR and keeps one entry per CDR3 protein. The table lists 35,000 to 45,000 distinct CDR3 sequences, 5.5% to 7.5% of them singletons. Unmatched junction bases numbered 9, after V lost 7 bases and J lost 4 bases. There are 15 residues in the CDR3. Germline V gives CDR1 SGHVS, CDR2 FQNEAQ. The chain recombines TRBV7-8 with TRBJ2-2, with 7 positions matching TRBD1. The clonotype was recovered from an adult who was a healthcare worker with PCR-confirmed SARS-CoV-2 infection or an uninfected control (not recorded which). The sample in question was whole blood, obtained at baseline. CDR3 sequence: CASIRGGAGTGELFF. The DNA of the CDR3 is TGTGCCAGCATTCGAGGGGGCGCGGGCACCGGGGAGCTGTTTTTT.